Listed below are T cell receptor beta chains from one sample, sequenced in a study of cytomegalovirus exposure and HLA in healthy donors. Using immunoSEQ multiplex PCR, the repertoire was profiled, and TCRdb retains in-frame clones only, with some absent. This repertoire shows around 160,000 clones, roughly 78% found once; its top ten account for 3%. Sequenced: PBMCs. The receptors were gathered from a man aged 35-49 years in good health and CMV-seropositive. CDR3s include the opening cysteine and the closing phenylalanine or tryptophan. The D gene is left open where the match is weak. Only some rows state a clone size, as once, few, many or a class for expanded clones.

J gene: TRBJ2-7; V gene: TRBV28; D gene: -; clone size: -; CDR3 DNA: TGTGCCAGCGGCTGGACAGCCTACGAGCAGTACTTC; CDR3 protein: CASGWTAYEQYF
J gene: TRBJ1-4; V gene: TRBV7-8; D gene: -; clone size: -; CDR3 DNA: TGTGCCAGCAGCTTAGTGCGGGGTGGTGAAAAACTGTTTTTT; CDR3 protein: CASSLVRGGEKLFF
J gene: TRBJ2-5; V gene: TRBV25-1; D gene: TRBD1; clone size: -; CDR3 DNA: TGTGCCAGCAGTGATCGTAGTAACAGGGGAGAGACCCAGTACTTC; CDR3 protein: CASSDRSNRGETQYF
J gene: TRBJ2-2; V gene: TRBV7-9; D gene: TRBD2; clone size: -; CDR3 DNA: TGTTCCAGCAGCTTAGGTGGTAGCGGGAGTTTTGCCGGGGAGCTGTTTTTT; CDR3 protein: CSSSLGGSGSFAGELFF
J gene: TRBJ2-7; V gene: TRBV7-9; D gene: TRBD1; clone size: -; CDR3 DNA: TGTTCCAGCAGCTTAGCGGACAGGGCCAGCTACGAGCAGTACTTC; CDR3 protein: CSSSLADRASYEQYF
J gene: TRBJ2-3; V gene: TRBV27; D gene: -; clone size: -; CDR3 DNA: TGTGCCAGCGGTCTTTCTAGCCCTGGCGCAGATACGCAGTATTTT; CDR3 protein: CASGLSSPGADTQYF
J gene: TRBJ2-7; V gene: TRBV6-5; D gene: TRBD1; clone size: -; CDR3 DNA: TGTGCCAGCACCCGGGACAGGGAGAGCTACGAGCAGTACTTC; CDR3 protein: CASTRDRESYEQYF
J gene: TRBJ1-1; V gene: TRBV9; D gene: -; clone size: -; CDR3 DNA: TGTGCCAGCAGCGTAGAGTCAGAGAACACTGAAGCTTTCTTT; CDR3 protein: CASSVESENTEAFF
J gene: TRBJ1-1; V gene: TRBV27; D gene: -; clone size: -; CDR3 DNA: TGTGCCAGCAGCGCTATGAACACTGAAGCTTTCTTT; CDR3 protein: CASSAMNTEAFF
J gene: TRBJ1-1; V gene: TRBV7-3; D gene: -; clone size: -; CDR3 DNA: TGTGCCAGCAGCTTAAAAGCGAACACTGAAGCTTTCTTT; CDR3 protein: CASSLKANTEAFF
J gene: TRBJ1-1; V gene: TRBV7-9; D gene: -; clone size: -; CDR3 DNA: TGTGCCAGCAGCTTAGCCGGGACAACCGCCGGAGCTTTCTTT; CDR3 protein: CASSLAGTTAGAFF
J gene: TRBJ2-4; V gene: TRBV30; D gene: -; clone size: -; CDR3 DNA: TGTGCCTGGACAGAAAACAAAAACATTCAGTACTTC; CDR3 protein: CAWTENKNIQYF
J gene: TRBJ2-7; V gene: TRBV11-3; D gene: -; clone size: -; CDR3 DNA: TGTGCCAGCAGCACCGAGCAGGGGAAGCAGTACTTC; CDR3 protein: CASSTEQGKQYF
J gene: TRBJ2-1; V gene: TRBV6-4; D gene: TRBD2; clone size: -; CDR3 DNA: TGTGCCAGCAGTGTACTAGCGGGAGTGTCCTACAATGAGCAGTTCTTC; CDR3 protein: CASSVLAGVSYNEQFF
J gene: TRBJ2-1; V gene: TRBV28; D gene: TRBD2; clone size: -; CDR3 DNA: TGTGCCAGCAGTTTAGGGATCCTAGCGGGAGGGCCCGGTGAGCAGTTCTTC; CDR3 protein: CASSLGILAGGPGEQFF
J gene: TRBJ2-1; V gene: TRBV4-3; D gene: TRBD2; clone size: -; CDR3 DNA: TGCGCCAGCAGCCAAGATTTGGTGGGACTAGCGGGAGTCAATGAGCAGTTCTTC; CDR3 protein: CASSQDLVGLAGVNEQFF
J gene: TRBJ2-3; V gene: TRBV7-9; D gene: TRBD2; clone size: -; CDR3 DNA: TGTTCCAGCAGCTTAGGCCTCACTAGCGGGGCTAGCACAGATACGCAGTATTTT; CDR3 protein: CSSSLGLTSGASTDTQYF
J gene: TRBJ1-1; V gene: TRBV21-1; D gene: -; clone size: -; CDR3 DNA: TGTGCCAGCAGCAAAATTCGAGCGAACACTGAAGCTTTCTTT; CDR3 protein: CASSKIRANTEAFF
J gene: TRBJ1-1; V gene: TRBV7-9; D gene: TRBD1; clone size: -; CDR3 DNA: TGTGCCAGCAGCTTCGCAGGGGGCACTGAAGCTTTCTTT; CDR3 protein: CASSFAGGTEAFF
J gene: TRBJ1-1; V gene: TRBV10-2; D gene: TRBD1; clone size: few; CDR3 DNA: TGCGCCAGCAAACGACAGGGGGATGCGAACACTGAAGCTTTCTTT; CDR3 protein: CASKRQGDANTEAFF
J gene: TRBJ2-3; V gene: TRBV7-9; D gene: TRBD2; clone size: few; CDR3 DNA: TGTTCCAGCAGCTTGACTAGCGGCACAGATACGCAGTATTTT; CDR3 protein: CSSSLTSGTDTQYF
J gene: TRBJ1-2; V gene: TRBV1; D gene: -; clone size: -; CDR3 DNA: TGCACCAGCAGCCAAGACCCTACAGGGATGGAAGGCTACACCTTC; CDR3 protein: CTSSQDPTGMEGYTF
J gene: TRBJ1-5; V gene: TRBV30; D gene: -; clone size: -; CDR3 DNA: TGTGCCTGGAGTGTTAGGGGTGGGCAGCCCCAGCATTTT; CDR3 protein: CAWSVRGGQPQHF
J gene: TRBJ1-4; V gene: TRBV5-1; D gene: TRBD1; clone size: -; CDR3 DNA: TGCGCCAGCAGCTTGTCGGGAGGGACAGGGGGAGAAAAACTGTTTTTT; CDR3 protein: CASSLSGGTGGEKLFF